This T cell receptor (beta chain) is from a study of control samples from healthy donors and cancer patients. This table comes from immunoSEQ multiplex PCR, and its TCRdb copy is limited to in-frame clones, with some not included. The data contain 90,000 to 150,000 clones, more than 70% of them singletons. The CDR3 runs 13 residues. The germline V gene encodes CDR1 GTSNPN and CDR2 SVGIG (reference sequence). With 3 bases removed from V and 4 bases from J, the gap between germline ends came to 12 bases. The V and J genes are TRBV30 and TRBJ1-2, with D possibly matching TRBD1 (5 bases). This receptor was obtained from a man aged 40-49 years in good health. Sequenced material: blood. CDR3 sequence reads: CAWRSGRSYGYTF. The CDR3 DNA reads as TGTGCCTGGAGGTCGGGACGGAGCTATGGCTACACCTTC.